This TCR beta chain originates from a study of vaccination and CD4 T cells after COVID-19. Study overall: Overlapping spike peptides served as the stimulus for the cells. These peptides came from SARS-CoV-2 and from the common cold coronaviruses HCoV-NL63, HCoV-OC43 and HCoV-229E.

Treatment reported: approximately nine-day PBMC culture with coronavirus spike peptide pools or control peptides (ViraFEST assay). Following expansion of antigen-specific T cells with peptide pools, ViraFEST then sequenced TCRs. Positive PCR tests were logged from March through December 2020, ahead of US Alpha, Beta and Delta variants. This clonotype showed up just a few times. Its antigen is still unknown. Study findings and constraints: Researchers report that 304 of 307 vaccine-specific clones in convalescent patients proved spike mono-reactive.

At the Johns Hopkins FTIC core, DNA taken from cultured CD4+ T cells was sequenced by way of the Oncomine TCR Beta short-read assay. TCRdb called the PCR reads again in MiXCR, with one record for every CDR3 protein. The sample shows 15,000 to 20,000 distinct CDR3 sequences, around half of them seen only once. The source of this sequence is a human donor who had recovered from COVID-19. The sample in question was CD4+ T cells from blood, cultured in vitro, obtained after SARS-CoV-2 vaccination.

The CDR3 nucleotides read TGTGCCAGCAGAGGGATGTCGGGTTCACCCCTCCACTTT. Translated: CASRGMSGSPLHF. This chain joins TRBV25-1 and TRBJ1-6; D ambiguous. The germline CDR1 and CDR2 sequences are MGHDK and SYGVNS. CDR3 length: 13 amino acids. V lost 6 bases to trimming and J lost 9 bases, with 12 bases between them.